The 32 T cell receptor beta chains given below trace back to one sample, sequenced in a study of OX40 agonist ivuxolimab in advanced cancers. Here immunoSEQ multiplex PCR was the method, and the copy in TCRdb shows in-frame clones only, minus some. Here the sample spans more than 85,000 clones, about 89% being singletons. This material consisted of CD4+ or CD8+ T cells sorted from blood, taken in a trial of the OX40 agonist ivuxolimab. These receptor sequences come from an adult with an advanced solid tumor such as melanoma, head and neck, liver or kidney cancer.

The CDR3 DNA follows: TGTGCCAGCAGTGCGGGGCTCGGTGTGAAGCAGTTCTTC. It specifies CASSAGLGVKQFF. The J gene is TRBJ2-1, the V gene TRBV6-1, with D perhaps given as TRBD1 or TRBD2 (5 bases each). V lost 4 bases and J 11 bases, leaving 15 bases between the germline ends. This CDR3 is 13 amino acids long. From germline, CDR1 is MNHNS and CDR2 SASEGT.

The chain uses TRBV10-3 and TRBJ2-3, with D possibly being TRBD2 (6 bases). This CDR3 has 13 amino acids. From germline, CDR1 is ENHRY and CDR2 SYGVKD. Trimming stripped 7 bases from V and 4 bases from J, with 12 bases between. CDR3 in DNA: TGTGCCATCAAGGAGGGTAGCGCAGATACGCAGTATTTT. Its protein product is CAIKEGSADTQYF.

The chain combines TRBV20-1 with TRBJ2-5; D is undetermined. CDR3 length: 11 amino acids. Germline V lookup: CDR1 DFQATT, CDR2 SNEGSKA (reference sequence). Trimming cost V 5 bases and J 5 bases, with 9 bases left between them. CDR3 nucleotides: TGCAGTGCTCCGTTCGGGGAGACCCAGTACTTC. Its protein is CSAPFGETQYF.

This chain connects TRBV29-1 to TRBJ2-3; a possible D gene is TRBD1 (7 bases). Germline V lookup: CDR1 SQVTM, CDR2 ANQGSEA. Between the trimmed V and J ends, which lost 7 bases and 4 bases, there was a span of 15 bases. This CDR3 contains 13 residues. The CDR3 DNA reads TGCAGCGGGGGGGACAGTGGCGCAGATACGCAGTATTTT. Its translation is CSGGDSGADTQYF.

The V and J genes are TRBV18 and TRBJ2-5; D is perhaps TRBD1 (5 bases). The CDR3 sequence is 12 residues long. Trimming removed 1 base from V and 5 bases from J, with 5 bases in between. The germline gives CDR1 KGHSH, CDR2 LQKENI. CDR3 in amino acids: CASSPQGETQYF. In DNA form, the CDR3 reads TGTGCCAGCTCACCACAGGGGGAGACCCAGTACTTC. The full variable domain, its missing parts supplied by reference TRBV18 and TRBJ2-5, is NAGVMQNPRHLVRRRGQEARLRCSPMKGHSHVYWYRQLPEEGLKFMVYLQKENIIDESGMPKERFSAEFPKEGPSILRIQQVVRGDSAAYFCASSPQGETQYFGPGTRLLVL.

The chain joins TRBV28 to TRBJ2-7; TRBD1 agrees at 7 bases. The V gene end was trimmed by 6 bases and the J gene end by 3 bases; junction bases not matched to a gene: 8. CDR1 MDHEN and CDR2 SYDVKM come from the germline V gene. The CDR3 has 14 amino acids. For the CDR3, the DNA is TGTGCCAGCAGAACAGGGGCTCCTCGCTACGAGCAGTACTTC. This translates into CASRTGAPRYEQYF.

This chain connects TRBV28 to TRBJ2-7, with 11 bases aligning to TRBD2. The CDR3 spans 16 residues. Unmatched junction bases numbered 10, after V lost 6 bases and J lost 3 bases. Germline lookup yields CDR1 MDHEN and CDR2 SYDVKM. The CDR3 DNA sequence: TGTGCCAGCAGCCGTAGACTAGCGGGAACCATCTACGAGCAGTACTTC. Its translation: CASSRRLAGTIYEQYF.

V is TRBV6-4 and J is TRBJ1-2; no clear D gene. The V end lost 6 bases, the J end lost 8 bases, and 16 bases lay between the germline ends. Germline CDR1 is MRHNA and CDR2 is SNTAGT. The CDR3 is 13 residues long. DNA of the CDR3: TGTGCCAGCAGAAAAAATCCGGAAGGGGGCTACACCTTC. It encodes CASRKNPEGGYTF.

V usage is TRBV6-1 and J usage is TRBJ1-2; no clear D gene. The germline gives CDR1 MNHNS, CDR2 SASEGT. V was clipped by 1 base and J by 1 base, with 10 bases between them. The CDR3 extends over 15 amino acids. CDR3 protein: CASSEGAGYNYGYTF. CDR3 sequence (DNA): TGTGCCAGCAGTGAAGGAGCAGGCTATAACTATGGCTACACCTTC.

The chain has TRBV19 and TRBJ2-3; 7 positions agree with TRBD2. V shed 7 bases, J shed 0 bases, and the junction held 10 bases outside the gene matches. Germline V gene data show CDR1 as LNHDA and CDR2 as SQIVND (reference sequence). This CDR3 has 16 residues. CDR3 sequence reads: CASTPGRGRSTDTQYF. The CDR3, as DNA: TGTGCCAGTACTCCAGGGAGGGGCCGCAGCACAGATACGCAGTATTTT.

The V gene is TRBV28, the J gene TRBJ2-7; 7 bases align to TRBD2. V dropped 1 base and J dropped 3; count of bases not matched to a gene: 3. The germline V gene has CDR1 MDHEN and CDR2 SYDVKM. This CDR3 is 14 amino acids long. CDR3 residues: CASSLLGGNYEQYF. CDR3 in DNA: TGTGCCAGCAGTTTATTGGGGGGGAACTACGAGCAGTACTTC.

The chain combines TRBV2 with TRBJ2-7, with a weak D call TRBD2 (6 bases). The ends were cut back, 2 bases at V and 9 bases at J, with 20 bases in the middle. The CDR3 is 15 residues long. Germline lookup yields CDR1 SNHLY and CDR2 FYNNEI. CDR3: CASSEFGGTAIGQYF. CDR3 in DNA: TGTGCCAGCAGTGAATTCGGAGGGACGGCCATCGGGCAGTACTTC.

The chain has TRBV7-2 and TRBJ2-1; 7 nucleotides line up with TRBD1. This CDR3 region has 15 residues. CDR1 is SGHTA and CDR2 is FQGNSA in the germline V gene. V was clipped by 4 bases and J by 6 bases; unmatched bases: 9. The CDR3 DNA follows: TGTGCCAGCAGCTCAACGATATCAGGGGGCAATGAGCAGTTCTTC. Protein: CASSSTISGGNEQFF.

The chain employs TRBV28 and TRBJ1-4; 8 bases fit TRBD1. The CDR3 consists of 13 residues. V lost 4 bases and J lost 6; bases outside the gene matches: 1. Germline values: CDR1 MDHEN, CDR2 SYDVKM. The CDR3 sequence is CASSSGQDEKLFF. Here the CDR3 DNA reads TGTGCCAGCAGTTCGGGACAGGATGAAAAACTGTTTTTT. The full variable domain, completed using reference TRBV28 and TRBJ1-4, is DVKVTQSSRYLVKRTGEKVFLECVQDMDHENMFWYRQDPGLGLRLIYFSYDVKMKEKGDIPEGYSVSREKKERFSLILESASTNQTSMYLCASSSGQDEKLFFGSGTQLSVL.

The V call is TRBV18, the J call TRBJ2-5; 8 nucleotides match TRBD2. V shed 6 bases and J 5 bases; nucleotides not matched to a gene: 20. Germline-derived CDR1 and CDR2 are KGHSH and LQKENI. CDR3 length equals 18 residues. The CDR3 DNA follows: TGTGCCAGCTCCCGGTTTTCGGTGGCGGGAGGAAGAGGGGAGACCCAGTACTTC. Translating gives CASSRFSVAGGRGETQYF.

This clone was counted a few times. The J gene is TRBJ2-7, the V gene TRBV7-2; no definite D call. With 5 bases removed from V and 6 bases from J, the gap between germline ends came to 11 bases. This CDR3 spans 12 amino acids. The V gene's germline CDR1 is SGHTA and CDR2 FQGNSA. CDR3 region: CASSPPGLEQYF. The CDR3 region has the DNA TGTGCCAGCAGCCCCCCGGGCCTCGAGCAGTACTTC.

This chain connects TRBV10-3 to TRBJ2-3, with a weak D call TRBD2 (6 bases). There are 16 residues in the CDR3. Between the trimmed V and J ends, which lost 5 bases and 1 base, there was a span of 16 bases. CDR1 ENHRY and CDR2 SYGVKD come from the germline V gene. The CDR3 loop is CAISPPDGSGTDTQYF. The CDR3 nucleotides read TGTGCCATCAGTCCGCCGGACGGGAGTGGCACAGATACGCAGTATTTT.

V gene TRBV9 combines with J gene TRBJ2-1, with 7 bases lining up with TRBD1. V trimming: 1 base; J trimming: 1 base; junction bases outside the gene matches: 8. Germline CDR1 is SGDLS and CDR2 is YYNGEE. This CDR3 is 17 amino acids long. CDR3 sequence reads: CASSVRLQGWSYNEQFF. CDR3 coding DNA: TGTGCCAGCAGCGTAAGGTTACAGGGGTGGTCCTACAATGAGCAGTTCTTC.

The rearrangement links TRBV7-2 to TRBJ2-3; 8 bases agree with TRBD2. CDR1 is SGHTA and CDR2 is FQGNSA in the germline V gene. Trimming at V came to 10 bases and at J to 2 bases, leaving 23 bases not matched to a gene. The CDR3 contains 19 residues. CDR3 nucleotide sequence: TGTGCCACCGCCGGGGGATCGGGAGGGCCTTCGATCAACACAGATACGCAGTATTTT. As protein: CATAGGSGGPSINTDTQYF. Supplemented by reference TRBV7-2 and TRBJ2-3, the full variable domain reads GAGVSQSPSNKVTEKGKDVELRCDPISGHTALYWYRQSLGQGLEFLIYFQGNSAPDKSGLPSDRFSAERTGGSVSTLTIQRTQQEDSAVYLCATAGGSGGPSINTDTQYFGPGTRLTVL.

The V call is TRBV4-2, the J call TRBJ2-5; tentative D call: TRBD2 (5 bases). The CDR3 contains 13 residues. Germline V gene data show CDR1 as LGHNA and CDR2 as YNFKEQ. V was trimmed by 1 base and J by 4 bases, leaving 7 bases between them. The CDR3 DNA reads as TGTGCCAGCAGCCAAGGGGCGGGAGAGACCCAGTACTTC. Amino acids: CASSQGAGETQYF.

The chain combines TRBV28 with TRBJ1-3; D is undetermined. The V gene lost 3 bases and the J gene lost 2 bases, with 8 bases spanning the gap. The CDR3 runs to 14 residues. Per germline, CDR1 MDHEN and CDR2 SYDVKM. The chain's CDR3 is CASSLGTTGNTIYF. CDR3 sequence (DNA): TGTGCCAGCAGTTTGGGTACCACTGGAAACACCATATATTTT.

This sequence joins TRBV18 and TRBJ2-7, with 8 bases lining up with TRBD2. The junction had 10 bases not matched to a gene; V was cut back by 6 bases and J by 6 bases. The germline gives CDR1 KGHSH, CDR2 LQKENI. CDR3 length: 14 amino acids. The CDR3 DNA reads TGTGCCAGCTCGTCGGGACTAGGAAATCGCGAGCAGTACTTC. This codes for CASSSGLGNREQYF. Full variable domain (rest looked up from reference TRBV18 and TRBJ2-7): NAGVMQNPRHLVRRRGQEARLRCSPMKGHSHVYWYRQLPEEGLKFMVYLQKENIIDESGMPKERFSAEFPKEGPSILRIQQVVRGDSAAYFCASSSGLGNREQYFGPGTRLTVT.

The chain uses TRBV7-2 and TRBJ2-3; 12 bases fit TRBD2. V shed 4 bases, J shed 4 bases, and the junction held 6 bases outside the gene matches. From germline, CDR1 is SGHTA and CDR2 FQGNSA. The CDR3 covers 16 residues. In DNA form, the CDR3 reads TGTGCCAGCAGCTCGTCACTAGCGGGAGGATCAGATACGCAGTATTTT. Protein sequence: CASSSSLAGGSDTQYF.

The chain is built from TRBV19 and TRBJ2-1, with D tentatively TRBD2 (6 bases). V lost 3 bases and J lost 6, with 12 bases in between. This CDR3 is 14 amino acids long. CDR1 is LNHDA and CDR2 is SQIVND in the germline V gene (reference sequence). The CDR3 region has the DNA TGTGCCAGTAGTATCCCTTACGGGGGCAATGAGCAGTTCTTC. It is translated as CASSIPYGGNEQFF.

The chain couples TRBV6-6 to TRBJ2-3, with D possibly being TRBD2 (6 bases). In germline, CDR1 is MNHNY, CDR2 SVGAGI (reference sequence). The CDR3 contains 16 residues. Trimming took off 7 bases at V and 0 bases at J, with 17 bases between the two ends. The chain's CDR3 is CASTEGTGTSTDTQYF. In DNA form, the CDR3 reads TGTGCCAGCACCGAGGGGACGGGGACTAGCACAGATACGCAGTATTTT.

This clone appeared a single time. The V gene is TRBV28, the J gene TRBJ2-1; D possibly corresponds to TRBD1 (5 bases). From germline, CDR1 is MDHEN and CDR2 SYDVKM. V was shortened by 2 bases and J by 2 bases, with 13 bases between the two germline ends. This CDR3 has 16 residues. CDR3 amino acids: CASSLKGFITYNEQFF. The CDR3, as DNA: TGTGCCAGCAGTTTAAAGGGGTTTATAACCTACAATGAGCAGTTCTTC.

The chain has TRBV30 and TRBJ2-5; D is uncertain. Germline loops: CDR1 GTSNPN, CDR2 SVGIG (reference sequence). The CDR3 has 11 residues. Trimming stripped 2 bases from V and 5 bases from J, with 6 bases between. The CDR3, as DNA: TGTGCCTGGAGTTTATCGGAGACCCAGTACTTC. Translated, it gives CAWSLSETQYF. The full variable domain, rest sourced from reference TRBV30 and TRBJ2-5, is SQTIHQWPATLVQPVGSPLSLECTVEGTSNPNLYWYRQAAGRGLQLLFYSVGIGQISSEVPQNLSASRPQDRQFILSSKKLLLSDSGFYLCAWSLSETQYFGPGTRLLVL.

The chain employs TRBV6-1 and TRBJ1-1, with 8 bases fitting TRBD1. There are 12 residues in the CDR3. From germline, CDR1 is MNHNS and CDR2 SASEGT. Trimming took 4 bases from V and 6 from J; bases not matched to a gene: 1. Here the CDR3 reads CASSGTGSEAFF. In nucleotides, the CDR3 is TGTGCCAGCAGTGGGACAGGGTCTGAAGCTTTCTTT.

The rearrangement joins TRBV6-5 to TRBJ1-1, with 8 bases matching TRBD1. From germline, CDR1 is MNHEY and CDR2 SVGAGI. The CDR3 totals 15 residues. V trimming: 6 bases; J trimming: 10 bases; junction bases outside the gene matches: 16. In DNA, the CDR3 is TGTGCCAGCAGACCATTAGACAGGGGCCCTAAGGGAGCTTTCTTT. This encodes CASRPLDRGPKGAFF.

The chain is built from TRBV5-1 and TRBJ2-3, with TRBD1 as a possible D gene (6 bases). The CDR3 contains 16 residues. The ends were cut back, 0 bases at V and 2 bases at J, with 13 bases in the middle. Germline V gene sequence: CDR1 SGHRS, CDR2 YFSETQ. CDR3 region: CASSLESGVVTDTQYF. For the CDR3, the DNA is TGCGCCAGCAGCTTGGAGTCAGGGGTCGTCACAGATACGCAGTATTTT.

The CDR3, as DNA: TGTGCCAGCAGCGTGGCCTCTGGGGCCAACGTCCTGACTTTC. It is translated as CASSVASGANVLTF. The chain carries TRBV9 and TRBJ2-6; D is unclear. The CDR3 contains 14 residues. V was shortened by 2 bases and J by 0 bases, with 3 bases between the two germline ends. CDR1 and CDR2 from the germline V gene are SGDLS and YYNGEE.

Concerning this clone: The CDR3 ends on some other residue instead of the conserved phenylalanine or tryptophan, so this is likely a read error. No DNA is shown, since the ends of the CDR3 on it are uncertain; the CDR3 is the one TCRdb lists. V and J are TRBV6-4 and TRBJ2-7; the table's D call TRBD1 went unverified against the DNA. Inclusive of both ends, the CDR3 amounts to 10 amino acids. From germline, CDR1 is MRHNA and CDR2 SNTAGT. This chain's CDR3 is CASSEGQCLL.